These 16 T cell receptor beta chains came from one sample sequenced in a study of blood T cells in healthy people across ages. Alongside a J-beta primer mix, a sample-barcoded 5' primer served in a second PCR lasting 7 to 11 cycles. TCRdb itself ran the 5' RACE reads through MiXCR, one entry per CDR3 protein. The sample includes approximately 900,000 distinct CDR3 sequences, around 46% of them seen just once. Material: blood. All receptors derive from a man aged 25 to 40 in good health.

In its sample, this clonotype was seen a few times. In nucleotides, the CDR3 is TGTGCCAGCAGCCCCAACAGGGCAGCCTACGAGCAGTACTTC. It yields the protein CASSPNRAAYEQYF. The genes are TRBV13 and TRBJ2-7; D perhaps matches TRBD1 (6 bases). The germline V and J ends were trimmed by 5 bases and 2 bases, with 13 bases remaining between them. Germline V CDR1 and CDR2: PRHDT, FYEKMQ (reference sequence). This CDR3 has 14 amino acids.

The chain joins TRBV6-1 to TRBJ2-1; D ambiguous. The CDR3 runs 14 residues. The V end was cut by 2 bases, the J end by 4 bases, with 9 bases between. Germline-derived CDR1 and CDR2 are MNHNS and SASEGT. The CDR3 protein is CASSEIPGYNEQFF. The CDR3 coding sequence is TGTGCCAGCAGTGAAATCCCTGGATACAATGAGCAGTTCTTC.

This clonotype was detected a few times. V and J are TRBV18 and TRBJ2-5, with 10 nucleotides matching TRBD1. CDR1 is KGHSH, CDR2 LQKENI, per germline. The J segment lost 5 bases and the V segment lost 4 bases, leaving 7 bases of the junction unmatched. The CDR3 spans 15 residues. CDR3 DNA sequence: TGTGCCAGCTCACGTAGACAGGGGGCAGAGGAGACCCAGTACTTC. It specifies CASSRRQGAEETQYF.

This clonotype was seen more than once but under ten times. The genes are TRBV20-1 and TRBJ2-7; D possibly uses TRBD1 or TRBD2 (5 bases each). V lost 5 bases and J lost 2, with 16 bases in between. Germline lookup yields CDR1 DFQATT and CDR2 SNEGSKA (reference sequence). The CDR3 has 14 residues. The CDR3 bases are TGCAGTGCTCCGAAGGGGCAGGGACCCTACGAGCAGTACTTC. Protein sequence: CSAPKGQGPYEQYF.

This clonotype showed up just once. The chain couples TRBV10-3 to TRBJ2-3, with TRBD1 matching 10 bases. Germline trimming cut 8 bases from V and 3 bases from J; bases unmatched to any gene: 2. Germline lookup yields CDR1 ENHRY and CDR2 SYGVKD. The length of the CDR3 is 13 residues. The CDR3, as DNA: TGTGCCATCGAGGGACAGGGGACAGATACGCAGTATTTT. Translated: CAIEGQGTDTQYF.

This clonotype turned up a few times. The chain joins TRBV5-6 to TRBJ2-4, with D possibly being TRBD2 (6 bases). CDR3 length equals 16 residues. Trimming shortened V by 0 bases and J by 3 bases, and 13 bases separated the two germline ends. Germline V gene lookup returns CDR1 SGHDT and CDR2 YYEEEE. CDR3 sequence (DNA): TGTGCCAGCAGCTTGGGGCTAGCGAGAAACAAAAACATTCAGTACTTC. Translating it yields CASSLGLARNKNIQYF.

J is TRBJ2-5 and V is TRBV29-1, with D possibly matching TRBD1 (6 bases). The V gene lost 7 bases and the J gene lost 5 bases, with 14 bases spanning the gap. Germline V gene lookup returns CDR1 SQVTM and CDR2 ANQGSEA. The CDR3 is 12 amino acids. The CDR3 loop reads CSERTGLETQYF. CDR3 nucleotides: TGCAGCGAACGCACAGGGCTCGAGACCCAGTACTTC.

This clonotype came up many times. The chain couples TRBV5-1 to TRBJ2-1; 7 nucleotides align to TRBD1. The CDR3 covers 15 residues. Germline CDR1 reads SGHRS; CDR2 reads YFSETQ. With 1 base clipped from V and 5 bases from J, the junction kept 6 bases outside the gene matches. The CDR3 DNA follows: TGCGCCAGCAGCTTGAAGGCTAGGGGGCACAATGAGCAGTTCTTC. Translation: CASSLKARGHNEQFF.

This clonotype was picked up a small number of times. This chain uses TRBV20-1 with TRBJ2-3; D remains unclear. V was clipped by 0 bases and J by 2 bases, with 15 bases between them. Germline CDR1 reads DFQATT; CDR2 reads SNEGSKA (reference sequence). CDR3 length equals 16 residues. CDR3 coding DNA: TGCAGTGCTAGAGATCTCGCCTCGGATCACACAGATACGCAGTATTTT. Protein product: CSARDLASDHTDTQYF.

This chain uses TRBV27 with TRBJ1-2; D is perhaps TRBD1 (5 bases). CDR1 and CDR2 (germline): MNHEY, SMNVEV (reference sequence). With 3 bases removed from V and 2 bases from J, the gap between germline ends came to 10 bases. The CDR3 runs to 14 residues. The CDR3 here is CASSLMGGNYGYTF. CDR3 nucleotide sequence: TGTGCCAGCAGTTTGATGGGGGGAAACTATGGCTACACCTTC.

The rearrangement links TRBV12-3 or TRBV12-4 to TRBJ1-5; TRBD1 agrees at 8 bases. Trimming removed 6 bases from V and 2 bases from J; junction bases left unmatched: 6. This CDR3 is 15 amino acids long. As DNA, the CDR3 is TGTGCCAGCAGCACAGACAGGGGAGGCAATCAGCCCCAGCATTTT. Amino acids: CASSTDRGGNQPQHF.

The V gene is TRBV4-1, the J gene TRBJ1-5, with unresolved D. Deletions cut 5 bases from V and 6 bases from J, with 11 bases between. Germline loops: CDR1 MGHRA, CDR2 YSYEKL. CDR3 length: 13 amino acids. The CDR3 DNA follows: TGCGCCAGCAGCAAAACTAGGGCTCAGCCCCAGCATTTT. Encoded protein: CASSKTRAQPQHF.

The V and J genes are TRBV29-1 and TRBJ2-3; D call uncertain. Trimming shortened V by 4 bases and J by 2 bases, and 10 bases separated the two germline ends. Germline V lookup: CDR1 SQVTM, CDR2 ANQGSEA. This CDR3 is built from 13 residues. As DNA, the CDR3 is TGCAGCGTTGGAGGACCTAACACAGATACGCAGTATTTT. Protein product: CSVGGPNTDTQYF.

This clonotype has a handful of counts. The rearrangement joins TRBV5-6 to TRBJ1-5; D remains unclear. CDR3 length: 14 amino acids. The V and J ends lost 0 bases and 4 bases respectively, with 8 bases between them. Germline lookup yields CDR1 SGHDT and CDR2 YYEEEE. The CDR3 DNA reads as TGTGCCAGCAGCTTGGGGACCAGAAATCAGCCCCAGCATTTT. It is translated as CASSLGTRNQPQHF.

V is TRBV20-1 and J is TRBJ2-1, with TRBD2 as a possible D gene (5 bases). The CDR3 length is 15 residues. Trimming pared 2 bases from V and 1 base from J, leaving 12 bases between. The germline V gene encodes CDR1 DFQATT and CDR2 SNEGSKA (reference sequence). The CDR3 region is CSARLLRGSYNEQFF. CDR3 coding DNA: TGCAGTGCTAGATTACTCCGGGGATCCTACAATGAGCAGTTCTTC.

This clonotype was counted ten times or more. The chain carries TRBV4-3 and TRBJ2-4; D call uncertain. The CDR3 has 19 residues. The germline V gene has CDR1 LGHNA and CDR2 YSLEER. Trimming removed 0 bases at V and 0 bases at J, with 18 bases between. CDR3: CASSQDLLPQPLAKNIQYF. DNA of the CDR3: TGCGCCAGCAGCCAAGATCTTCTTCCGCAACCACTAGCCAAAAACATTCAGTACTTC.